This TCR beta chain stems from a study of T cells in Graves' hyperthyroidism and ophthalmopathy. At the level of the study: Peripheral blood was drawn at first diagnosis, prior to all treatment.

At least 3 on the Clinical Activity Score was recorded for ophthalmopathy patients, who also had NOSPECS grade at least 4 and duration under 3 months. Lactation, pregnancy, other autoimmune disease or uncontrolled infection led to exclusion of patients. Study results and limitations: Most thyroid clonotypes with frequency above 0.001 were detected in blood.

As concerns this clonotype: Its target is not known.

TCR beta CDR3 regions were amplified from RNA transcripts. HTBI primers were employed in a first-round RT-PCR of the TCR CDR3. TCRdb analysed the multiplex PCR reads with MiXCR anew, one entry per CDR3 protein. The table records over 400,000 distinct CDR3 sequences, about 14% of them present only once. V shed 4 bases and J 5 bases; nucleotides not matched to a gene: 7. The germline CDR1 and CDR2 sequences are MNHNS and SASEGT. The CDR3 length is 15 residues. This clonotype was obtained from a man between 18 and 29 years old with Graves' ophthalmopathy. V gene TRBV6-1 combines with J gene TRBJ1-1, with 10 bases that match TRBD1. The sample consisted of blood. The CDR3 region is CASSARQGAQTEAFF. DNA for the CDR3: TGTGCCAGCAGTGCCCGACAGGGGGCCCAGACTGAAGCTTTCTTT.